These T cell receptor beta chains were read from a single sample in a study of cytomegalovirus exposure and HLA in healthy donors. Only in-frame clones appear in the TCRdb table, and some are missing; sequencing was by immunoSEQ multiplex PCR. Found here are 150,000 to 200,000 clones, 60% to 80% of them singletons; the top ten hold roughly 5.8%. Sequences were obtained from PBMCs. The receptor set was obtained from a middle-aged man in good health and CMV-seropositive. Each CDR3 is given with its conserved first and last residue. A D gene is named only where the DNA matches it firmly. The size field is filled for only some rows; it gives once, few, many or a size class.

j_call clone_size d_call v_call cdr3_nt cdr3_aa
TRBJ2-2 NA NA TRBV5-1 TGCGCCAGCAGGTCGGCCAGGACGAACACCGGGGAGCTGTTTTTT CASRSARTNTGELFF
TRBJ1-2 NA NA TRBV9 TGTGCCAGCAGCGTAGAGGATGGGGCCGGCTATGGCTACACCTTC CASSVEDGAGYGYTF
TRBJ2-1 NA NA TRBV9 TGTGCCAGCAGCGTAGGCCATGGGGGGATGAATGAGCAGTTCTTC CASSVGHGGMNEQFF
TRBJ1-1 NA NA TRBV7-9 TGTGCCAGCAGCTTAGGCGGAAAGAACACTGAAGCTTTCTTT CASSLGGKNTEAFF
TRBJ2-5 few TRBD2 TRBV19 TGTGCCAGCAGCTCGGGGGGACTAGCGGGAGGAAAGACCCAGTACTTC CASSSGGLAGGKTQYF
TRBJ1-2 NA NA TRBV27 TGTGCCAGCAGTTTTAACAGGGAGTATGGCTACACCTTC CASSFNREYGYTF
TRBJ1-1 few NA TRBV7-8 TGTGCCAGCAGCCCTAGGGAACAGGTTCTGAACACTGAAGCTTTCTTT CASSPREQVLNTEAFF
TRBJ1-1 NA TRBD1 TRBV10-2 TGCGCCAGCAGTAGACAGGGCTCCACTGAAGCTTTCTTT CASSRQGSTEAFF
TRBJ2-6 NA NA TRBV9 TGTGCCAGCGCGACTGACTCTGGGGCCAACGGCCTGACTTTC CASATDSGANGLTF
TRBJ2-1 NA TRBD2 TRBV5-1 TGCGCCAGCAGCTTGTTAGCGGGAGGCCACAATGAGCAGTTCTTC CASSLLAGGHNEQFF
TRBJ2-4 NA NA TRBV25-1 TGTGCCAGCAGTGAATACGGGGGGCTGAGGAACAGTCAGTACTTC CASSEYGGLRNSQYF
TRBJ2-1 few NA TRBV14 TGTGCCAGCAGCCCGGGACTCAACAATGAGCAGTTCTTC CASSPGLNNEQFF
TRBJ2-1 NA NA TRBV2 TGTGCCAGCAGGATCGCGGTGACCTCCTACAATGAGCAGTTCTTC CASRIAVTSYNEQFF